This TCR beta chain was recorded in a study of early T cells in non-severe SARS-CoV-2 infection. Findings and caveats of the study: Anti-spike CD8 responses were favored by VDJdb matching, which missed private and CD4 specificities.

Note on this clonotype: The antigen is undetermined.

One entry per CDR3 protein, called by TCRdb with MiXCR from the 5' RACE reads. The table records tens of thousands of distinct CDR3 sequences, approximately 4.5% of them present only once. Trimming took 3 bases from V and 6 from J, leaving 21 bases between them. This CDR3 is 17 amino acids long. Germline CDR1 reads KGHSH; CDR2 reads LQKENI. This clonotype originated in an adult who was a healthcare worker with PCR-confirmed SARS-CoV-2 infection or an uninfected control (not recorded which). The rearrangement joins TRBV18 to TRBJ2-1; TRBD2 might be the D (6 bases). Source material: whole blood. For the CDR3, the DNA is TGTGCCAGCTCACCCGATCTGGGGGGAGCTGTGGTCAATGAGCAGTTCTTC. It codes for CASSPDLGGAVVNEQFF. Supplemented by reference TRBV18 and TRBJ2-1, the full variable domain reads NAGVMQNPRHLVRRRGQEARLRCSPMKGHSHVYWYRQLPEEGLKFMVYLQKENIIDESGMPKERFSAEFPKEGPSILRIQQVVRGDSAAYFCASSPDLGGAVVNEQFFGPGTRLTVL.